This T cell receptor beta chain was documented in a study of OX40 agonist ivuxolimab in advanced cancers. Overall study context: Ivuxolimab, an antibody acting as an agonist of OX40 (CD134), was used to treat patients. Study-level points and caveats: Also showing low normalized T-cell clonal expansion were some of the nonresponders. More expanded clones were seen, on average, in CD8+ T cells than in CD4+.

The CDR3 has 13 residues. The V gene lost 1 base and the J gene lost 3 bases, with 6 bases spanning the gap. Germline CDR1 SGHRS, CDR2 YFSETQ. Comment on this clone: What it binds is unknown.

Sequenced by immunoSEQ multiplex PCR; TCRdb stores in-frame clones only, minus some. The sample has under 95,000 clones, roughly 86% seen once. The V gene is TRBV5-1, the J gene TRBJ2-3; unclear D gene. This material consisted of CD4+ or CD8+ T cells sorted from blood, taken in a trial of the OX40 agonist ivuxolimab. The TCR comes from an adult with an advanced solid tumor such as melanoma, head and neck, liver or kidney cancer. CDR3 in DNA: TGCGCCAGCAGCTTGTCTCCGACAGATACGCAGTATTTT. Its protein is CASSLSPTDTQYF.